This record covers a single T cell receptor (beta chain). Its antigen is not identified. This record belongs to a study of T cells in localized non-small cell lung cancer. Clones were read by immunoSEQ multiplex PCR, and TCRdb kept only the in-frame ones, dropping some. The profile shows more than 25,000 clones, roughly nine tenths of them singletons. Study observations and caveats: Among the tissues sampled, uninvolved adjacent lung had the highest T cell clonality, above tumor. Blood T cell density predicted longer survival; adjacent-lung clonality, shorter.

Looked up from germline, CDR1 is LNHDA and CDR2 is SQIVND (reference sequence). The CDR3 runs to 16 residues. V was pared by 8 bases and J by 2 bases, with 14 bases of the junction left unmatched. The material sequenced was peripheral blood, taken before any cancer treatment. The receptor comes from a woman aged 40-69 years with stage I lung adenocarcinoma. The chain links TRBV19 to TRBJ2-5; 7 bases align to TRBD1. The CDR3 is CASSRLGQPVQETQYF. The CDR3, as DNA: TGTGCCAGTTCGAGATTGGGACAGCCTGTACAAGAGACCCAGTACTTC.